This TCR beta chain originates from a study of blood T cell repertoires in COVID-19. For the study at large: Whether acute or convalescent, the COVID-19 samples came from the United States, Italy and Spain. In each case, the material was cDNA or gDNA derived from T cells, B-cell-depleted T cells, or PBMCs.

This CDR3 comprises 16 residues. V shed 0 bases and J 5 bases; nucleotides not matched to a gene: 6. Germline values: CDR1 SGHRS, CDR2 YFSETQ. Per the study methods: The assay estimated nucleated cells by amplifying reference gene primers. TCRdb's copy holds only in-frame clones and misses some; the assay was immunoSEQ multiplex PCR. V and J calls and clone size are copied from that table; D and trimming were computed from the DNA. The sample has about 190,000 clones; around 86% are singletons. The sample consisted of peripheral blood. This receptor was obtained from a man aged 35-49 years with acute or convalescent COVID-19. V is TRBV5-1 and J is TRBJ2-3, with 10 bases matching TRBD2. CDR3 amino acids: CASSLAPSGGGDTQYF. The CDR3 nucleotides read TGCGCCAGCAGCTTGGCCCCGAGCGGGGGGGGAGATACGCAGTATTTT.